One sample yielded the 19 T cell receptor beta chains listed below, sequenced in a study of blood T cell repertoires in COVID-19. Repertoires were generated with immunoSEQ multiplex PCR, while TCRdb's copy carries only in-frame clones and drops some. The sample shows about 220,000 clones, roughly nine tenths of them seen only once. The material sequenced was PBMCs or T cells enriched from blood (not recorded which). These receptors were obtained from a woman under 30 in a cohort exposed to, infected with or recovered from COVID-19 (not recorded which).

The V gene is TRBV29-1, the J gene TRBJ1-1; TRBD1 aligns across 10 bases. With 7 bases clipped from V and 4 bases from J, the junction kept 6 bases outside the gene matches. The CDR3 has 13 amino acids. Germline V gives CDR1 SQVTM, CDR2 ANQGSEA. CDR3 amino acids: CSGLGTGVTEAFF. In DNA, the CDR3 is TGCAGCGGTCTGGGGACAGGGGTCACTGAAGCTTTCTTT.

This clone showed up just once. The gene calls are TRBV25-1 and TRBJ2-1, with unresolved D. Germline V CDR1 and CDR2: MGHDK, SYGVNS. V was shortened by 3 bases and J by 7 bases, with 13 bases between the two germline ends. The CDR3 contains 14 residues. CDR3 region: CASSDWAEPNEQFF. CDR3 bases: TGTGCCAGCAGTGATTGGGCAGAACCAAATGAGCAGTTCTTC.

The V call is TRBV7-2, the J call TRBJ2-5; 9 bases match TRBD2. J lost 7 bases, V lost 5 bases, and 8 bases had no gene match. The germline gives CDR1 SGHTA, CDR2 FQGNSA. The CDR3 has 14 residues. CDR3 DNA sequence: TGTGCCAGCAGCCACCGCCGAGCGGGGGGGACCCAGTACTTC. This codes for CASSHRRAGGTQYF.

This clone was observed once. The chain combines TRBV2 with TRBJ2-1; 7 bases line up with TRBD2. The CDR3 runs 15 residues. Trimming removed 8 bases from V and 5 bases from J; junction bases left unmatched: 12. Germline V lookup: CDR1 SNHLY, CDR2 FYNNEI. The CDR3 is CASDQASGIHNEQFF. The CDR3 nucleotides read TGTGCCAGCGACCAGGCGAGCGGGATTCACAATGAGCAGTTCTTC.

This sequence joins TRBV3-1 (or the pseudogene TRBV3-2) and TRBJ2-1; possible D gene TRBD2, 6 bases. The CDR3 extends over 15 amino acids. From germline, CDR1 is LGHDT and CDR2 YNNKEL (reference sequence). Trimming left V 1 base short and J 5 bases short, with 12 bases between. The DNA for the CDR3 is TGTGCCAGCAGCCAAGCGGCAGGACTAAACAATGAGCAGTTCTTC. Translating it yields CASSQAAGLNNEQFF.

The genes are TRBV6-1 and TRBJ2-5, with 7 bases lining up with TRBD1. Trimming took 3 bases from V and 4 from J; bases not matched to a gene: 11. The V gene's germline CDR1 is MNHNS and CDR2 SASEGT. The length of the CDR3 is 16 residues. This CDR3 reads CASSEVGQGVSETQYF. DNA for the CDR3: TGTGCCAGCAGTGAGGTCGGCCAGGGGGTTTCAGAGACCCAGTACTTC.

This chain's CDR3 is CSARQGARDTEAFF. The CDR3 DNA is TGCAGCGCAAGACAGGGGGCAAGGGATACTGAAGCTTTCTTT. The chain has TRBV29-1 and TRBJ1-1; 10 bases are a match to TRBD1. The length of the CDR3 is 14 residues. CDR1 and CDR2 (germline): SQVTM, ANQGSEA. The J segment lost 5 bases and the V segment lost 7 bases, leaving 10 bases of the junction unmatched.

This chain links TRBV19 with TRBJ1-4, with TRBD1 matching over 8 bases. The CDR3 is 15 residues long. Germline assignment: CDR1 LNHDA and CDR2 SQIVND (reference sequence). The V and J ends lost 9 bases and 7 bases, in that order; junction bases with no gene match: 13. The CDR3 coding sequence is TGTGCCAGGGTTACGAGTGACAGGGGAGGTGAAAAACTGTTTTTT. It translates to CARVTSDRGGEKLFF.

The chain has TRBV14 and TRBJ2-3; TRBD1 is a possible D gene (6 bases). With 4 bases removed from V and 6 bases from J, the gap between germline ends came to 14 bases. Germline V lookup: CDR1 SGHDN, CDR2 FVKESK. This CDR3 is built from 14 residues. The CDR3 sequence: CASSLTGSGDTQYF. The CDR3 nucleotides are TGTGCCAGCAGCCTCACAGGGTCGGGGGATACGCAGTATTTT.

The V and J genes are TRBV6-5 and TRBJ1-2; the D gene is possibly TRBD1 (5 bases). Germline V CDR1 and CDR2: MNHEY, SVGAGI. The CDR3 is 14 amino acids. V lost 0 bases, J lost 8 bases, and 13 bases lay in between. The CDR3: CASSYSIGVGGYTF. The CDR3 DNA sequence: TGTGCCAGCAGTTACTCGATAGGGGTTGGGGGCTACACCTTC.

J is TRBJ1-1 and V is TRBV5-1; possibly TRBD1 for D (5 bases). CDR3 length: 15 amino acids. Germline values: CDR1 SGHRS, CDR2 YFSETQ. Trimming cost V 5 bases and J 0 bases, with 14 bases left between them. The CDR3 DNA reads TGCGCCAGCAGTCAGACAGTTGCCTTGAACACTGAAGCTTTCTTT. Its translation: CASSQTVALNTEAFF.

The chain carries TRBV28 and TRBJ1-5; 8 bases map to TRBD1. The CDR3 totals 13 residues. CDR1 is MDHEN, CDR2 SYDVKM, per germline. V lost 7 bases and J lost 7; bases outside the gene matches: 6. CDR3 residues: CASTTGGRQPQHF. The CDR3, as DNA: TGTGCCAGCACTACAGGGGGAAGGCAGCCCCAGCATTTT.

The rearrangement uses TRBV28 and TRBJ2-7, with TRBD2 identical over 8 bases. The junction had 11 bases not matched to a gene; V was cut back by 4 bases and J by 3 bases. In germline, CDR1 is MDHEN, CDR2 SYDVKM. The CDR3 runs 16 residues. The CDR3 DNA reads as TGTGCCAGCAGTTCTCCCTGGACTAGCAGCCTCTACGAGCAGTACTTC. Translated, it gives CASSSPWTSSLYEQYF.

The rearrangement uses TRBV4-2 and TRBJ2-7; D ambiguous. This CDR3 spans 14 amino acids. The germline V gene has CDR1 LGHNA and CDR2 YNFKEQ. The V end was cut by 0 bases, the J end by 3 bases, with 9 bases between. DNA for the CDR3: TGTGCCAGCAGCCAAGATTGGCCGGGCTACGAGCAGTACTTC. It translates to CASSQDWPGYEQYF.

The chain combines TRBV12-1 with TRBJ2-7; the table's D call TRBD1 went unverified against the DNA. TRBV12-1 is shown as a pseudogene. The CDR3 is 16 amino acids. Here the CDR3 reads CASSFADRGKGNEQYF. CDR3 DNA sequence: TGTGCCAGCAGCTTTGCAGACAGGGGAAAGGGAAACGAGCAGTACTTC.

The genes are TRBV27 and TRBJ2-1, with TRBD2 matching 14 bases. This CDR3 is built from 18 residues. Germline assignment: CDR1 MNHEY and CDR2 SMNVEV (reference sequence). V lost 0 bases and J lost 4; bases outside the gene matches: 5. The CDR3 reads CASSLSGLAGGPYNEQFF. Written as DNA, the CDR3 is TGTGCCAGCAGTTTATCAGGACTAGCGGGAGGACCTTACAATGAGCAGTTCTTC.

The V call is TRBV9, the J call TRBJ2-1; TRBD2 matches at 11 bases. CDR3 length equals 15 residues. The germline gives CDR1 SGDLS, CDR2 YYNGEE. Trimming removed 0 bases from V and 9 bases from J; junction bases left unmatched: 5. CDR3 sequence: CASSVGSGRAIEQFF. The CDR3 region has the DNA TGTGCCAGCAGCGTAGGTAGCGGGAGGGCCATTGAGCAGTTCTTC.

The chain joins TRBV19 to TRBJ1-6; 10 nucleotides align to TRBD1. Germline CDR1 is LNHDA and CDR2 is SQIVND (reference sequence). Trimming cost V 3 bases and J 6 bases; bases outside gene matches: 11. The CDR3 covers 18 residues. The CDR3 region is CASSIGPPRTGGNSPLHF. CDR3 in DNA: TGTGCCAGTAGTATTGGCCCGCCCAGGACAGGGGGTAATTCACCCCTCCACTTT.

This clone appeared once. The chain carries TRBV10-2 and TRBJ1-1; the D is unclear. V was shortened by 2 bases and J by 1 base, with 5 bases between the two germline ends. The V gene's germline CDR1 is WSHSY and CDR2 SAAADI. The CDR3 runs 13 residues. CDR3 amino acids: CASSERRNTEAFF. The CDR3 DNA sequence: TGCGCCAGCAGTGAGAGGAGGAACACTGAAGCTTTCTTT.